This is a list of T cell receptor beta chains from one sample in a study of blood T cell repertoires in COVID-19. The repertoire was sequenced with immunoSEQ multiplex PCR; TCRdb's copy has only in-frame clones and lacks some. The top ten hold approximately 12% of the sample, which has fewer than 70,000 clones, 80% to 90% seen once. The specimen sequenced was peripheral blood. These receptors came from a human donor in a cohort sampled during active COVID-19. Both conserved end residues are part of each CDR3. Each record gives: V gene, clone size, J gene, D gene, CDR3 protein, CDR3 DNA. D genes are given only for firm matches. Some rows mark clone size as missing; the rest say once, few, many or name a class of expanded clone.

V: TRBV5-1; size: few; J: TRBJ1-2; D: .; CDR3: CASSSGTGVYGYTF; DNA: TGCGCCAGCAGCTCGGGGACTGGCGTCTATGGCTACACCTTC
V: TRBV12-3/TRBV12-4; size: .; J: TRBJ2-3; D: .; CDR3: CASRSTRGDTQYF; DNA: TGTGCCAGCAGGTCGACTAGAGGAGATACGCAGTATTTT
V: TRBV7-6; size: .; J: TRBJ1-1; D: .; CDR3: CASSLAVGGGNTEAFF; DNA: TGTGCCAGCAGCTTAGCGGTGGGCGGGGGGAACACTGAAGCTTTCTTT
V: TRBV4-3; size: many; J: TRBJ2-7; D: .; CDR3: CASSQAAGFDGEQYF; DNA: TGCGCCAGCAGCCAAGCAGCAGGGTTCGATGGCGAGCAGTACTTC
V: TRBV27; size: .; J: TRBJ2-7; D: TRBD1; CDR3: CATRDRAGSEQYF; DNA: TGTGCCACCCGGGACAGGGCTGGGAGTGAGCAGTACTTC
V: TRBV6-6; size: .; J: TRBJ2-7; D: TRBD1; CDR3: CASSTDRGGYEQYF; DNA: TGTGCCAGCTCAACAGACAGGGGTGGCTACGAGCAGTACTTC
V: TRBV14; size: .; J: TRBJ1-1; D: .; CDR3: CASSSQIGTEAFF; DNA: TGTGCCAGCAGCTCCCAGATCGGGACTGAAGCTTTCTTT
V: TRBV4-1; size: few; J: TRBJ1-1; D: .; CDR3: CASSQDSQGGGNTEAFF; DNA: TGCGCCAGCAGCCAAGATTCTCAGGGAGGGGGGAACACTGAAGCTTTCTTT
V: TRBV4-2; size: .; J: TRBJ1-2; D: .; CDR3: CASSQGVGSGYGYTF; DNA: TGTGCCAGCAGCCAAGGGGTAGGGAGTGGATATGGCTACACCTTC
V: TRBV10-2; size: .; J: TRBJ2-7; D: TRBD2; CDR3: CASTPSGGRLGDEQYF; DNA: TGCGCCAGCACCCCCTCGGGGGGGCGTCTCGGAGACGAGCAGTACTTC
V: TRBV3-1/TRBV3-2; size: .; J: TRBJ2-1; D: TRBD2; CDR3: CASSPRLAGGGEQFF; DNA: TGTGCCAGCAGCCCGCGACTAGCGGGGGGCGGGGAGCAGTTCTTC
V: TRBV7-4; size: .; J: TRBJ1-1; D: .; CDR3: CASSPPRTENTEAFF; DNA: TGTGCCAGCAGCCCCCCGAGAACAGAGAACACTGAAGCTTTCTTT
V: TRBV7-2; size: .; J: TRBJ1-1; D: .; CDR3: CASSLEGSEITRGF; DNA: TGTGCCAGCAGCTTAGAAGGGTCCGAGATCACCCGGGGTTTT
V: TRBV20-1; size: .; J: TRBJ2-3; D: .; CDR3: CRGRDTQYF; DNA: TGCAGGGGGCGGGATACGCAGTATTTT
V: TRBV5-5; size: .; J: TRBJ1-2; D: .; CDR3: CASSFSTANYGYTF; DNA: TGTGCCAGCAGCTTTAGTACGGCTAACTATGGCTACACCTTC
V: TRBV30; size: .; J: TRBJ1-3; D: .; CDR3: CAWSLLFYSDSSGNTIYF; DNA: TGTGCCTGGAGCCTACTGTTTTATTCGGACAGCTCTGGAAACACCATATATTTT
V: TRBV3-1/TRBV3-2; size: .; J: TRBJ1-3; D: TRBD1; CDR3: CASSHGTGASGNTIYF; DNA: TGTGCCAGCAGCCATGGCACAGGGGCCTCTGGAAACACCATATATTTT
V: TRBV18; size: .; J: TRBJ2-2; D: TRBD2; CDR3: CASSPQAGDVAGELFF; DNA: TGTGCCAGCTCACCGCAGGCGGGAGATGTGGCCGGGGAGCTGTTTTTT
V: TRBV15; size: .; J: TRBJ2-7; D: .; CDR3: CATAGGRSYEQYF; DNA: TGTGCCACCGCGGGCGGCAGGTCCTACGAGCAGTACTTC
V: TRBV6-5; size: .; J: TRBJ1-2; D: TRBD1; CDR3: CASSYPTGGYTF; DNA: TGTGCCAGCAGTTACCCGACAGGGGGCTACACCTTC
V: TRBV11-2; size: .; J: TRBJ1-2; D: TRBD1; CDR3: CASSFGTGDHGYTF; DNA: TGTGCCAGCAGCTTCGGGACAGGGGATCATGGCTACACCTTC
V: TRBV5-6; size: .; J: TRBJ1-4; D: .; CDR3: CASSLPGEGGEKLFF; DNA: TGTGCCAGCAGCCTTCCCGGGGAGGGAGGTGAAAAACTGTTTTTT
V: TRBV7-2; size: .; J: TRBJ1-1; D: .; CDR3: CASSPSPGVSEAFF; DNA: TGTGCCAGCAGCCCCTCTCCGGGGGTCTCTGAAGCTTTCTTT
V: TRBV7-9; size: .; J: TRBJ2-1; D: .; CDR3: CASSLSREPYNEQFF; DNA: TGTGCCAGCAGCTTAAGCAGGGAACCCTACAATGAGCAGTTCTTC
V: TRBV19; size: .; J: TRBJ1-1; D: .; CDR3: CASSIVGGGTEAFF; DNA: TGTGCCAGTAGTATAGTAGGGGGGGGCACTGAAGCTTTCTTT
V: TRBV27; size: few; J: TRBJ1-1; D: .; CDR3: CASSFIPNSNTEAFF; DNA: TGTGCCAGCAGTTTTATTCCTAACTCGAACACTGAAGCTTTCTTT
V: TRBV11-2; size: .; J: TRBJ1-1; D: .; CDR3: CASSYGTSWAFF; DNA: TGTGCCAGCAGCTACGGGACATCGTGGGCTTTCTTT
V: TRBV29-1; size: once; J: TRBJ2-3; D: .; CDR3: CSVAPPGQITDTQYF; DNA: TGCAGCGTCGCCCCTCCGGGACAAATCACAGATACGCAGTATTTT
V: TRBV6-2/TRBV6-3; size: .; J: TRBJ1-1; D: .; CDR3: CASSYWGLTNTEAFF; DNA: TGTGCCAGCAGTTACTGGGGACTAACGAACACTGAAGCTTTCTTT
V: TRBV5-1; size: .; J: TRBJ2-2; D: TRBD2; CDR3: CASSLSSRGASNTGELFF; DNA: TGCGCCAGCAGCTTAAGTTCGCGGGGGGCCTCGAACACCGGGGAGCTGTTTTTT
V: TRBV15; size: .; J: TRBJ1-6; D: .; CDR3: CATSRDRFGGSPLHF; DNA: TGTGCCACCAGCAGAGACAGGTTCGGAGGTTCACCCCTCCACTTT
V: TRBV6-1; size: .; J: TRBJ1-5; D: TRBD1; CDR3: CASSEPGGNQPQHF; DNA: TGTGCCAGCAGTGAACCAGGGGGGAATCAGCCCCAGCATTTT
V: TRBV5-1; size: .; J: TRBJ2-3; D: .; CDR3: CASSLAAASDYTDTQYF; DNA: TGCGCCAGCAGCTTGGCCGCAGCTAGCGACTATACAGATACGCAGTATTTT
V: TRBV19; size: .; J: TRBJ2-3; D: .; CDR3: CASSMVAGVTDTQYF; DNA: TGTGCCAGTAGTATGGTAGCAGGGGTCACAGATACGCAGTATTTT
V: TRBV5-5; size: .; J: TRBJ1-1; D: .; CDR3: CASSPGQIFTEAFF; DNA: TGTGCCAGCAGCCCTGGACAGATCTTCACTGAAGCTTTCTTT
V: TRBV19; size: .; J: TRBJ2-5; D: .; CDR3: CASSTGTRGQETQYF; DNA: TGTGCCAGTAGTACGGGGACTCGGGGGCAAGAGACCCAGTACTTC
V: TRBV18; size: .; J: TRBJ1-6; D: .; CDR3: CASSRLKDSPLHF; DNA: TGTGCCAGCTCACGACTTAAGGATTCACCCCTCCACTTT
V: TRBV28; size: .; J: TRBJ2-7; D: .; CDR3: CASSFSYEQYF; DNA: TGTGCCAGCAGTTTCAGTTACGAGCAGTACTTC
V: TRBV7-9; size: .; J: TRBJ1-1; D: TRBD1; CDR3: CASSLGVRDRGPNTEAFF; DNA: TGTGCCAGCAGCTTAGGGGTACGGGACAGGGGCCCGAACACTGAAGCTTTCTTT
V: TRBV11-2; size: few; J: TRBJ2-2; D: .; CDR3: CASSLALPGELFF; DNA: TGTGCCAGCAGCTTAGCCCTACCCGGGGAGCTGTTTTTT
V: TRBV30; size: .; J: TRBJ2-3; D: .; CDR3: CAWSTGETDTQYF; DNA: TGTGCCTGGAGTACGGGAGAGACAGATACGCAGTATTTT
V: TRBV10-2; size: .; J: TRBJ2-1; D: .; CDR3: CASSESGSLSNEQFF; DNA: TGCGCCAGCAGTGAGTCGGGCTCCTTGAGCAATGAGCAGTTCTTC
V: TRBV27; size: few; J: TRBJ2-7; D: .; CDR3: CASSLFSNIRGTYEQYF; DNA: TGTGCCAGCAGTTTATTCTCAAACATCAGGGGTACCTACGAGCAGTACTTC
V: TRBV7-2; size: few; J: TRBJ1-2; D: .; CDR3: CASSPHLQGHGYTF; DNA: TGTGCCAGCAGCCCCCACCTACAGGGCCATGGCTACACCTTC
V: TRBV6-2/TRBV6-3; size: .; J: TRBJ2-7; D: .; CDR3: CASSYELGGSPYEQYF; DNA: TGTGCCAGCAGTTACGAACTGGGGGGTTCCCCCTACGAGCAGTACTTC
V: TRBV19; size: .; J: TRBJ1-4; D: .; CDR3: CGSGQHNEKLFF; DNA: TGTGGTTCCGGACAGCATAATGAAAAACTGTTTTTT